The rows below give T cell receptor beta chains drawn from one sample of a study of siplizumab effects on memory and regulatory T cells. Only in-frame clones appear in the TCRdb table, and some are missing; sequencing was by immunoSEQ multiplex PCR. Among approximately 100,000 clones listed, 94% were seen once. The sample comprised Tregs sorted from blood. The receptors stem from a human donor in good health. Each CDR3 is given with its conserved first and last residue. D genes are given only for firm matches. A row's size may be missing; if present it is once, few, many or a size class.

>TRBJ2-7|TRBV28|NA|TRBD1
TGTGCCAGCAACGACCCGGCCGGGACAGGGGTCTACGAGCAGTACTTC
CASNDPAGTGVYEQYF
>TRBJ1-2|TRBV6-6|NA|NA
TGTGCCAGCAGAACGGACTATGGCTACACCTTC
CASRTDYGYTF
>TRBJ2-1|TRBV30|NA|NA
TGTGCCTGGGAGCCAGCAATCCACTCCTACAATGAGCAGTTCTTC
CAWEPAIHSYNEQFF
>TRBJ1-4|TRBV5-1|NA|NA
TGCGCCAGCAGCTTAACAGGGCTTAAGGAAAAACTGTTTTTT
CASSLTGLKEKLFF
>TRBJ2-1|TRBV27|NA|TRBD2
TGTGCCAGCCGACCGGGACTACACTACAATGAGCAGTTCTTC
CASRPGLHYNEQFF
>TRBJ1-4|TRBV30|NA|NA
TGTGCCTGGAGTCTGGGGGGATGGGATGAAAAACTGTTTTTT
CAWSLGGWDEKLFF
>TRBJ2-7|TRBV28|NA|NA
TGTGCCAGCAGTTCCGGGGGAAGGGAGCAGTACTTC
CASSSGGREQYF
>TRBJ1-2|TRBV5-1|NA|NA
TGCGCCAGCAGCCCGGTGGTCGGGGAGCGAGGGGTCCGCTACACCTTC
CASSPVVGERGVRYTF
>TRBJ2-3|TRBV5-1|NA|NA
TGCGCCAGCAGCTTGGTCGCGGGTGGCACAGATACGCAGTATTTT
CASSLVAGGTDTQYF
>TRBJ2-7|TRBV5-1|once|NA
TGCGCCAGCAGCTTAATCGGTGGGACCATGTTCTACGAGCAGTACTTC
CASSLIGGTMFYEQYF
>TRBJ2-1|TRBV6-5|NA|NA
TGTGCCAGCAGTTACTCGAGCGGGTCCTGGGGTAATGAGCAGTTCTTC
CASSYSSGSWGNEQFF
>TRBJ2-7|TRBV23-1|NA|TRBD1
TGCGCCAGCAGTCAATCCGTGGACAGGGAGTACGAGCAGTACTTC
CASSQSVDREYEQYF
>TRBJ2-1|TRBV29-1|NA|TRBD2
TGCAGCGTTGGGGGGACTAGCGGGTCCCACTCCTACAATGAGCAGTTCTTC
CSVGGTSGSHSYNEQFF
>TRBJ1-5|TRBV28|NA|TRBD1
TGTGCCAGCAGTCTACGACAGGGACTCAATCAGCCCCAGCATTTT
CASSLRQGLNQPQHF
>TRBJ1-5|TRBV19|NA|NA
TGTGCCAGCCGTAGGGTGGGCGCGAATCAGCCCCAGCATTTT
CASRRVGANQPQHF
>TRBJ2-7|TRBV20-1|NA|NA
TGCAGTGCTGGTGACGGCTACGAGCAGTACTTC
CSAGDGYEQYF
>TRBJ2-3|TRBV21-1|NA|NA
TGTGCCAGCAGCAAAGGTGAGCGGGGAAGGGGAGATACGCAGTATTTT
CASSKGERGRGDTQYF
>TRBJ2-1|TRBV11-2|NA|TRBD1
TGTGCCAGCAGCCGAAGGGACAGTCGGAATGAGCAGTTCTTC
CASSRRDSRNEQFF
>TRBJ1-1|TRBV29-1|NA|NA
TGCAGCGTTGCACGGGGCACTGAAGCTTTCTTT
CSVARGTEAFF
>TRBJ2-1|TRBV27|NA|TRBD1
TGTGCCAGCAGTTCCCGGACCGGGACAGGGGGCAATTTCAATGAGCAGTTCTTC
CASSSRTGTGGNFNEQFF
>TRBJ1-3|TRBV5-1|NA|TRBD1
TGCGCCAGCAGCTTGTGGACAGGGGCTGGAAACACCATATATTTT
CASSLWTGAGNTIYF
>TRBJ2-1|TRBV10-3|NA|NA
TGTGCCATCAGCGCCCTCGGCAGGGACTCCTACAATGAGCAGTTCTTC
CAISALGRDSYNEQFF
>TRBJ2-1|TRBV28|NA|NA
TGTGCCAGTCTTCAGAGGGCCTCCTACAATGAGCAGTTCTTC
CASLQRASYNEQFF
>TRBJ2-5|TRBV7-6|NA|NA
TGTGCCAGCAGACAAGACCTTCTTAGGGGAGAGACCCAGTACTTC
CASRQDLLRGETQYF
>TRBJ1-5|TRBV5-1|NA|NA
TGCGCCAGCAGCTTGGTTGCCGGCCCCAATCAGCCCCAGCATTTT
CASSLVAGPNQPQHF
>TRBJ1-1|TRBV5-1|NA|TRBD1
TGCGCCAGCGGAGAACAGGGGTTGAACACTGAAGCTTTCTTT
CASGEQGLNTEAFF
>TRBJ1-1|TRBV5-4|NA|NA
TGTGCCAGCAGCTTGGTTCAGGGGAACACTGAAGCTTTCTTT
CASSLVQGNTEAFF
>TRBJ2-7|TRBV7-9|NA|NA
TGTGCCAGCAGCTATGGACTCTACGAGCAGTACTTC
CASSYGLYEQYF
>TRBJ2-3|TRBV9|once|NA
TGTGCCAGCAGCTCAGCGGCTGGGGGACTGAGCACAGATACGCAGTATTTT
CASSSAAGGLSTDTQYF
>TRBJ2-7|TRBV27|NA|TRBD2
TGTGCCAGCACACTGCGTCGGACTAGCGGAGGACCCTCCTACGAGCAGTACTTC
CASTLRRTSGGPSYEQYF
>TRBJ2-7|TRBV9|NA|TRBD2
TGTGCCAGCAGCGTAGGAGGCGGGAGTACCCACGAGCAGTACTTC
CASSVGGGSTHEQYF
>TRBJ2-6|TRBV18|NA|TRBD1
TGTGCCAGCTCACCTTTACAGGGGTACACTGGGGCCAACGTCCTGACTTTC
CASSPLQGYTGANVLTF
>TRBJ1-1|TRBV4-1|NA|NA
TGCGCCAGCAGCCAACCAGAGGAAAGAAAAGCTTTCTTT
CASSQPEERKAFF